This T cell receptor (beta chain) was sequenced in a study of blood T cell repertoires in COVID-19. Per germline, CDR1 LNHDA and CDR2 SQIVND (reference sequence). J was trimmed by 10 bases and V by 4 bases; bases with no gene match: 3. This CDR3 comprises 13 residues. Assay used: immunoSEQ multiplex PCR; TCRdb lists only in-frame clones, some missing. The repertoire has fewer than 200,000 clones, 80% to 90% of them found once; the top ten carry 7.5% to 9.5%. The sample was peripheral blood. This TCR was sampled from a middle-aged man who had recovered from COVID-19. The chain uses TRBV19 and TRBJ2-1, with 11 bases that match TRBD2. CDR3 in amino acids: CASSTRLAGEQFF. The CDR3 nucleotides read TGTGCCAGTAGTACCCGACTAGCGGGGGAGCAGTTCTTC.